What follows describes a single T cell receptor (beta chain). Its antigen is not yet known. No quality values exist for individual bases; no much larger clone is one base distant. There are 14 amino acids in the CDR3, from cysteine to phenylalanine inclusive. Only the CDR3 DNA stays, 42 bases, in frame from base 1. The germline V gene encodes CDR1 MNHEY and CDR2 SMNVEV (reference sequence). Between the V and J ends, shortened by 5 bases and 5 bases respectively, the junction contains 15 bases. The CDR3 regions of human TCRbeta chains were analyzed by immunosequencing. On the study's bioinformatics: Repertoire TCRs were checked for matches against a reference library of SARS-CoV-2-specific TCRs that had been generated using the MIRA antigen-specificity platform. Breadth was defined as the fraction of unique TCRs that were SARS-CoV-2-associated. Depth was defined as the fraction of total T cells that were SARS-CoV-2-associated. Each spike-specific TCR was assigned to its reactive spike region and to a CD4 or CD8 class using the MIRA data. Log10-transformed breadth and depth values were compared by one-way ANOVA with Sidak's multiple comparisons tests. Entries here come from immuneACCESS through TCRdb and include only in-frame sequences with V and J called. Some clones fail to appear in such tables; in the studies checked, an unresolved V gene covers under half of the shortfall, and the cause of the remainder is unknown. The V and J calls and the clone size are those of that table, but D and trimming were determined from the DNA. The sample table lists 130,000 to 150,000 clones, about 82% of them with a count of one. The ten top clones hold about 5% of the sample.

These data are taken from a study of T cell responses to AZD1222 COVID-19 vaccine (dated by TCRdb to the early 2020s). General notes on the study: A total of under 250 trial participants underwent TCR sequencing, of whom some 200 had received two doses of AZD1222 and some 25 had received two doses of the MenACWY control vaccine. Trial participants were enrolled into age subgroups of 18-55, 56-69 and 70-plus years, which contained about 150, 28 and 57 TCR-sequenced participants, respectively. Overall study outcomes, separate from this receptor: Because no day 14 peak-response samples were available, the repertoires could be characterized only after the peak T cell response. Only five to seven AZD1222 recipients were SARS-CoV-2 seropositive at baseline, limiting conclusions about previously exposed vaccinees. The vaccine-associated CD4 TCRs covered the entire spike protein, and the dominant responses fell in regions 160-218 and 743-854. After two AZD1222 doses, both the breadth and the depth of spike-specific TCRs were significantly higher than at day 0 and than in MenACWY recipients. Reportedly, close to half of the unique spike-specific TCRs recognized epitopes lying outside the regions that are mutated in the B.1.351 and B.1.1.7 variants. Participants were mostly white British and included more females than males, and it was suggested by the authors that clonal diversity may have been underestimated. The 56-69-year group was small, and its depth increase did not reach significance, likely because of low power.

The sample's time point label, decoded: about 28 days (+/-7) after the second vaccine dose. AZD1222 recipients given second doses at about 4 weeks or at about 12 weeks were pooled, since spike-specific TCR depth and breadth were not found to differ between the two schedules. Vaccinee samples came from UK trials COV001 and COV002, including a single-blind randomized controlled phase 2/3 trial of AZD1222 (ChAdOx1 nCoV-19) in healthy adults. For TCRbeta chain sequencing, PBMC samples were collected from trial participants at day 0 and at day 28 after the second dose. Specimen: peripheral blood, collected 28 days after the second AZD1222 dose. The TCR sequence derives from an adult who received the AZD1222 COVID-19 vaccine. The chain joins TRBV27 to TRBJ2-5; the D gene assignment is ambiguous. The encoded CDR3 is CASSPGPMVETQYF. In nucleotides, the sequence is TGTGCCAGCAGTCCGGGCCCTATGGTGGAGACCCAGTACTTC.